The 24 T cell receptor beta chains reported below all come from one sample, sequenced in a study of Tregs in tolerant kidney transplant recipients. Recipients received nonmyeloablative bone marrow transplants from related graft donors, with transient mixed chimerism. Clones were read by immunoSEQ multiplex PCR, and TCRdb kept only the in-frame ones, dropping some. The repertoire holds roughly 80,000 clones, with 75% to 95% as singletons. The specimen comprised CD4+ T cells from blood (PBMCs), sampled 24 months after the transplant. These receptor sequences come from a human patient who received a combined kidney and bone marrow transplant. T cells may partly derive from the graft donor.

In DNA form, the CDR3 reads TGTGCCAGCAGTCCAATCCAGGCCGACGGCTCCTACGAGCAGTACTTC. It translates to CASSPIQADGSYEQYF. This chain uses TRBV27 with TRBJ2-7; no firm D call. Germline V CDR1 and CDR2: MNHEY, SMNVEV (reference sequence). V was shortened by 5 bases and J by 0 bases, with 17 bases between the two germline ends. The CDR3 is made up of 16 amino acids.

The chain couples TRBV30 to TRBJ1-3; 8 bases fit TRBD1. V shed 5 bases and J 2 bases; nucleotides not matched to a gene: 2. This CDR3 is built from 13 residues. Per germline, CDR1 GTSNPN and CDR2 SVGIG (reference sequence). The CDR3 loop reads CAWGTGAGNTIYF. DNA of the CDR3: TGTGCCTGGGGGACAGGCGCTGGAAACACCATATATTTT.

The chain couples TRBV11-3 to TRBJ2-3; 10 positions match TRBD2. Unmatched junction bases numbered 6, after V lost 2 bases and J lost 7 bases. The CDR3 extends over 15 amino acids. Germline V gene sequence: CDR1 SGHNT, CDR2 YENEEA. CDR3 in DNA: TGTGCCAGCAGCTTACCCCTAGCGGGAGTTCATACGCAGTATTTT. Translating gives CASSLPLAGVHTQYF.

The sample holds a few counts of this clone. Other DNA sequences within the sample encode an identical CDR3. The chain recombines TRBV5-3 with TRBJ1-6; a weak D match, TRBD1 (6 bases). TRBV5-3 has ORF status, its function being uncertain. CDR3 length equals 16 residues. V was shortened by 4 bases and J by 5 bases, with 16 bases between the two germline ends. The CDR3 loop is CARSLRTAINNSPLHF. The DNA for the CDR3 is TGTGCCAGAAGCCTGCGGACAGCAATAAATAATTCACCCCTCCACTTT.

The J gene is TRBJ1-6, the V gene TRBV6-6; 9 nucleotides line up with TRBD1. CDR1 is MNHNY, CDR2 SVGAGI, per germline (reference sequence). The CDR3 is made up of 16 amino acids. After removal of 4 bases from V and 10 bases from J, the junction contained 11 bases not matched to a gene. In nucleotides, the CDR3 is TGTGCCAGCAGTTCGACTTGGGGGACAGGGTACTCACCCCTCCACTTT. Protein product: CASSSTWGTGYSPLHF.

V is TRBV18 and J is TRBJ1-2; D perhaps matches TRBD1 (5 bases). The CDR3 is made up of 17 amino acids. V shed 3 bases and J shed 0 bases, with 17 bases lying between them. CDR1 is KGHSH and CDR2 is LQKENI in the germline V gene. The CDR3 region is CASSPSGGAKTNYGYTF. CDR3 DNA: TGTGCCAGCTCACCTTCAGGAGGGGCCAAAACTAACTATGGCTACACCTTC.

This chain connects TRBV6-4 to TRBJ2-5; D not certain. The germline gives CDR1 MRHNA, CDR2 SNTAGT. The CDR3 has 13 residues. Trimming shortened V by 4 bases and J by 9 bases, and 15 bases separated the two germline ends. CDR3 region: CASSADGVGAQYF. The CDR3 DNA is TGTGCCAGCAGTGCCGACGGAGTCGGTGCCCAGTACTTC.

The chain uses TRBV19 and TRBJ1-4; D not resolved. Between the trimmed V and J ends, which lost 6 bases and 2 bases, there was a span of 13 bases. The CDR3 is 15 amino acids. Germline CDR1 reads LNHDA; CDR2 reads SQIVND (reference sequence). The CDR3 loop reads CASSSSGRTNEKLFF. The CDR3 DNA is TGTGCCAGTAGCTCTTCGGGGAGGACTAATGAAAAACTGTTTTTT.

The sample holds one count of this clone. In DNA, the CDR3 is TGTGCCAGCCGCCGGGACAGGGGTGGCAATGAGCAGTTCTTC. The encoded protein is CASRRDRGGNEQFF. The rearrangement joins TRBV2 to TRBJ2-1; 10 nucleotides line up with TRBD1. The CDR3 extends over 14 amino acids. Per germline, CDR1 SNHLY and CDR2 FYNNEI. Trimming at V came to 8 bases and at J to 6 bases, leaving 7 bases not matched to a gene.

V usage is TRBV7-9 and J usage is TRBJ1-3; TRBD1 might be the D (6 bases). V lost 5 bases and J lost 3, with 20 bases in between. CDR1 is SEHNR and CDR2 is FQNEAQ in the germline V gene (reference sequence). The CDR3 length is 17 residues. CDR3 loop: CASSRPSRDIGGNTIYF. The CDR3 coding sequence is TGTGCCAGCAGCCGACCATCGAGGGACATCGGTGGAAACACCATATATTTT.

The V and J genes are TRBV29-1 and TRBJ1-1; D is unclear. The V and J ends lost 5 bases and 7 bases respectively, with 14 bases between them. CDR3 length: 12 residues. Germline V CDR1 and CDR2: SQVTM, ANQGSEA. The CDR3 DNA reads TGCAGCGTTCGCGGGTTAGAGCTTGAAGCTTTCTTT. Encoded protein: CSVRGLELEAFF.

The chain is built from TRBV5-4 and TRBJ2-5, with a tentative D call TRBD2 (6 bases). Gene TRBJ2-7 matches the end of the DNA better, so the J call may be wrong. The germline V gene encodes CDR1 SGHNT and CDR2 YYREEE (reference sequence). The CDR3 loop spans 16 amino acids. CDR3 region: CASSLARGSSSYEQYF. The DNA for the CDR3 is TGTGCCAGCAGCCTCGCTCGGGGGTCCTCCTCCTACGAGCAGTACTTC.

This clone has just one count. The V call is TRBV6-6, the J call TRBJ2-7, with D perhaps matching TRBD1 (6 bases). V dropped 4 bases and J dropped 4 bases, with 8 bases sitting between them. The germline V gene encodes CDR1 MNHNY and CDR2 SVGAGI (reference sequence). The CDR3 consists of 12 residues. The DNA of the CDR3 is TGTGCCAGCAGTTCGGACAGTTACGAGCAGTACTTC. It is translated as CASSSDSYEQYF.

This clone has a single count. V gene TRBV7-6 combines with J gene TRBJ2-7; 13 bases fit TRBD2. There are 14 residues in the CDR3. With V trimmed by 5 bases and J by 5 bases, 3 bases remained unmatched. CDR1 and CDR2 from the germline V gene are SGHVS and FNYEAQ. CDR3 nucleotide sequence: TGTGCCAGCAGCCGAGGACTAGCGGGAGACGAGCAGTACTTC. It translates to CASSRGLAGDEQYF.

The chain is built from TRBV6-6 and TRBJ1-5; D gene ambiguous. Trimming left V 2 bases short and J 3 bases short, with 11 bases between. The CDR3 has 15 residues. Germline V CDR1 and CDR2: MNHNY, SVGAGI (reference sequence). This chain's CDR3 is CASSYPPGNNQPQHF. The CDR3, as DNA: TGTGCCAGCAGTTACCCTCCGGGAAACAATCAGCCCCAGCATTTT.

The chain combines TRBV7-2 with TRBJ1-5, with TRBD1 matching 7 bases. Trimming took 4 bases from V and 1 from J; bases not matched to a gene: 7. Per the germline V gene, CDR1 is SGHTA and CDR2 is FQGNSA. The CDR3 runs 16 residues. The CDR3 nucleotides read TGTGCCAGCAGCTCGAACGGACAGGCAAGCAATCAGCCCCAGCATTTT. Translating it yields CASSSNGQASNQPQHF.

The chain has TRBV30 and TRBJ2-7; possibly TRBD2 for D (6 bases). The ends were cut back, 8 bases at V and 4 bases at J, with 18 bases in the middle. Germline CDR1 GTSNPN, CDR2 SVGIG (reference sequence). CDR3 length: 13 amino acids. The CDR3 coding sequence is TGTGCCGGAGGGACTCCACCGGCGTACGAGCAGTACTTC. It specifies CAGGTPPAYEQYF.

This clone was recorded once. The chain couples TRBV29-1 to TRBJ2-1; TRBD2 matches at 7 bases. CDR1 SQVTM and CDR2 ANQGSEA come from the germline V gene. V shed 2 bases, J shed 7 bases, and the junction held 8 bases outside the gene matches. This CDR3 comprises 14 residues. The CDR3 region has the DNA TGCAGCGTTGAAAGCAGGGAGGGGAGGAATGAGCAGTTCTTC. Its protein is CSVESREGRNEQFF.

The V gene is TRBV15, the J gene TRBJ2-7, with 9 positions matching TRBD2. Germline trimming cut 5 bases from V and 2 bases from J; bases unmatched to any gene: 7. The germline V gene encodes CDR1 LNHNV and CDR2 YYDKDF (reference sequence). The CDR3 extends over 15 amino acids. Here the CDR3 reads CATSFRLADPYEQYF. The DNA of the CDR3 is TGTGCCACCAGCTTTCGACTAGCGGATCCCTACGAGCAGTACTTC.

This sequence joins TRBV6-5 and TRBJ1-1; 8 bases fit TRBD1. The ends lost 4 bases at V and 7 bases at J; junction bases unmatched: 5. CDR1 is MNHEY, CDR2 SVGAGI, per germline. CDR3 length: 13 amino acids. Here the CDR3 DNA reads TGTGCCAGCAGTTGGGGGACAGGTGTTGAAGCTTTCTTT. Protein: CASSWGTGVEAFF.

The chain links TRBV14 to TRBJ2-5, with a possible D match to TRBD1 (6 bases). The germline gives CDR1 SGHDN, CDR2 FVKESK. V gave up 0 bases and J gave up 5 bases, with 16 bases separating them. This CDR3 region has 16 residues. The CDR3 here is CASSQDRGTRRETQYF. CDR3 DNA sequence: TGTGCCAGCAGCCAAGATAGAGGGACAAGGCGGGAGACCCAGTACTTC.

This rearrangement joins TRBV9 to TRBJ1-2, with 9 nucleotides matching TRBD1. Germline CDR1 SGDLS, CDR2 YYNGEE. The CDR3 consists of 15 residues. V shed 4 bases, J shed 7 bases, and the junction held 11 bases outside the gene matches. CDR3 nucleotide sequence: TGTGCCAGCAGCACTCGGACAGGGGACCTTATTGGCTACACCTTC. Translating gives CASSTRTGDLIGYTF.

The chain recombines TRBV7-9 with TRBJ2-5; D is perhaps TRBD1 (6 bases). The length of the CDR3 is 15 residues. Trimming cost V 5 bases and J 5 bases, with 18 bases left between them. Germline assignment: CDR1 SEHNR and CDR2 FQNEAQ (reference sequence). The CDR3 bases are TGTGCCAGCAGCCACGGCAGGGGAATGTTGGAGACCCAGTACTTC. Protein product: CASSHGRGMLETQYF.

This sequence joins TRBV7-6 and TRBJ2-7, with 12 positions matching TRBD2. Germline loops: CDR1 SGHVS, CDR2 FNYEAQ. The CDR3 has 15 residues. V shed 5 bases and J 4 bases; nucleotides not matched to a gene: 6. The CDR3 region has the DNA TGTGCCAGCAGCCCGACCGGGACTAGCGGGTACGAGCAGTACTTC. Translated: CASSPTGTSGYEQYF. The full variable domain, with the rest looked up from reference TRBV7-6 and TRBJ2-7, is GAGVSQSPRYKVTKRGQDVALRCDPISGHVSLYWYRQALGQGPEFLTYFNYEAQQDKSGLPNDRFSAERPEGSISTLTIQRTEQRDSAMYRCASSPTGTSGYEQYFGPGTRLTVT.